Shown below are 25 T cell receptor beta chains from a single sample sequenced in a study of naive and memory T cell subsets. Study-wide results and limits: Naive repertoires, especially CD8, held a few larger clonotypes, possibly memory cells re-expressing CD45RA.

These receptors' antigens are unknown. An equimolar mix of two oligonucleotides served as the beta constant-region primer for TRBC1 and TRBC2. Nested alpha and beta constant-region primers with the SP2 primer drove four PCR rounds on ligated cDNA. TCRdb ran MiXCR on the UMI-ligation and nested PCR reads and lists one entry per CDR3 protein. Of around 83,000 distinct CDR3 sequences in the sample, approximately 10% were seen once. Input material: naive CD4+ T cells from blood. The receptor set was obtained from a human donor in good health.

V usage is TRBV29-1 and J usage is TRBJ1-1; D is ambiguous. Deletions cut 5 bases from V and 4 bases from J, with 14 bases between. The CDR3 has 13 amino acids. The V gene's germline CDR1 is SQVTM and CDR2 ANQGSEA. CDR3: CSVLAGWGTEAFF. The CDR3 DNA is TGCAGCGTTCTAGCCGGGTGGGGCACTGAAGCTTTCTTT.

CDR3 in amino acids: CASSRGLWEQYF. CDR3 nucleotide sequence: TGTGCCAGCAGCCGTGGACTGTGGGAGCAGTACTTC. The chain employs TRBV6-2 or TRBV6-3 and TRBJ2-7; D might be TRBD2 (5 bases). Germline V gene sequence: CDR1 MNHEY, CDR2 SVGEGT. The V end was cut by 6 bases, the J end by 7 bases, with 13 bases between. The CDR3 is made up of 12 amino acids.

The rearrangement joins TRBV18 to TRBJ1-1; no definite D call. CDR1 and CDR2 (germline): KGHSH, LQKENI. The CDR3 is 14 residues long. With 0 bases removed from V and 4 bases from J, the gap between germline ends came to 9 bases. The chain's CDR3 is CASSPPAAPTEAFF. In DNA, the CDR3 is TGTGCCAGCTCACCACCGGCGGCTCCCACTGAAGCTTTCTTT.

This rearrangement joins TRBV2 to TRBJ2-1; TRBD2 might be the D (5 bases). V lost 6 bases to trimming and J lost 1 base, with 10 bases between them. This CDR3 contains 14 residues. The germline V gene encodes CDR1 SNHLY and CDR2 FYNNEI. The CDR3, as DNA: TGTGCCAGCAGGGCACTAGTTTCCTACAATGAGCAGTTCTTC. It is translated as CASRALVSYNEQFF.

This clonotype was seen many times. The chain has TRBV12-3 or TRBV12-4 and TRBJ2-3; possibly TRBD1 for D (5 bases). The V gene lost 1 base and the J gene lost 4 bases, with 9 bases spanning the gap. This CDR3 contains 14 residues. The CDR3 coding sequence is TGTGCCAGCAGTTTAGATAGGGGTCCAGATACGCAGTATTTT. Protein: CASSLDRGPDTQYF.

This sequence joins TRBV11-2 and TRBJ2-3; 7 bases fit TRBD2. CDR1 SGHAT and CDR2 FQNNGV come from the germline V gene. V shed 4 bases and J 1 base; nucleotides not matched to a gene: 14. CDR3 length equals 18 residues. As DNA, the CDR3 is TGTGCCAGCAGCTACCCGCCTAGGAGCGGGAAGGGCACAGATACGCAGTATTTT. Encoded protein: CASSYPPRSGKGTDTQYF.

The V gene is TRBV7-9, the J gene TRBJ2-7, with D maybe TRBD1 (6 bases). The CDR3 is 12 amino acids. Trimming took off 6 bases at V and 7 bases at J, with 13 bases between the two ends. Germline values: CDR1 SEHNR, CDR2 FQNEAQ (reference sequence). The CDR3 loop reads CASRNRTAEQYF. In DNA form, the CDR3 reads TGTGCCAGCAGGAACAGGACAGCTGAGCAGTACTTC.

This clonotype was observed a handful of times. The chain combines TRBV5-1 with TRBJ1-4; the D gene is possibly TRBD1 (5 bases). Germline lookup yields CDR1 SGHRS and CDR2 YFSETQ. The V end lost 3 bases, the J end lost 0 bases, and 12 bases lay between the germline ends. The CDR3 is 16 amino acids. The CDR3 sequence: CASSWGDAATNEKLFF. In DNA form, the CDR3 reads TGCGCCAGCAGCTGGGGGGACGCTGCAACTAATGAAAAACTGTTTTTT.

The V and J genes are TRBV7-3 and TRBJ2-1; 14 bases fit TRBD2. Germline V gene lookup returns CDR1 SGHTA and CDR2 FQGTGA. V lost 5 bases and J lost 1; bases outside the gene matches: 16. The CDR3 totals 21 residues. In nucleotides, the CDR3 is TGTGCCAGCAGCCCCCTCCCCCGGGGACTAGCGGGAGAGGGGTCCTACAATGAGCAGTTCTTC. Its protein is CASSPLPRGLAGEGSYNEQFF.

The table lists this clonotype with many counts. The chain joins TRBV30 to TRBJ2-3; 9 bases match TRBD2. J was trimmed by 8 bases and V by 4 bases; bases with no gene match: 10. Germline loops: CDR1 GTSNPN, CDR2 SVGIG (reference sequence). The length of the CDR3 is 14 residues. The CDR3 nucleotides read TGTGCCTGGAATGGCGCGGGAGGGCCAGGTACGCAGTATTTT. This translates into CAWNGAGGPGTQYF.

The V and J genes are TRBV27 and TRBJ1-1; D not resolved. The CDR3 has 15 amino acids. Trimming removed 1 base at V and 4 bases at J, with 13 bases between. Germline V CDR1 and CDR2: MNHEY, SMNVEV (reference sequence). CDR3 nucleotides: TGTGCCAGCAGTTTATTGACAAGCTCGCGCACTGAAGCTTTCTTT. The encoded protein is CASSLLTSSRTEAFF.

This clonotype was seen a few times. The CDR3 sequence: CASSLRHREDEQFF. The CDR3 DNA is TGTGCCAGCAGCTTAAGGCACAGGGAGGATGAGCAGTTCTTC. The rearrangement links TRBV7-3 to TRBJ2-1; tentatively, D is TRBD1 or TRBD2 (6 bases each). CDR3 length: 14 amino acids. V was trimmed by 1 base and J by 8 bases, leaving 12 bases between them. CDR1 and CDR2 from the germline V gene are SGHTA and FQGTGA.

This clonotype was detected a few times. The gene calls are TRBV7-9 and TRBJ1-4; tentative D call: TRBD1 (5 bases). V dropped 5 bases and J dropped 7 bases, with 17 bases sitting between them. The CDR3 is made up of 15 amino acids. CDR1 is SEHNR and CDR2 is FQNEAQ in the germline V gene (reference sequence). CDR3 DNA: TGTGCCAGCAGCCGCGTCGGCCTGGGGGGTGAAAAACTGTTTTTT. The encoded protein is CASSRVGLGGEKLFF.

V and J are TRBV18 and TRBJ1-2, with TRBD1 as a possible D gene (6 bases). V dropped 4 bases and J dropped 6 bases, with 15 bases sitting between them. The CDR3 is 14 residues long. CDR1 and CDR2 from the germline V gene are KGHSH and LQKENI. The CDR3 sequence is CASSLPGGQDGYTF. The CDR3 DNA sequence: TGTGCCAGCTCACTCCCGGGGGGCCAGGATGGCTACACCTTC.

A note on this clonotype: This may come from a read error, since a much larger clone is one base off. The DNA of the CDR3 is TGTGCCAGCAGCCCTCAGGGACTGCCCACACATACGCAGTATTTT. It is translated as CASSPQGLPTHTQYF. V gene TRBV7-2 combines with J gene TRBJ2-3; D perhaps matches TRBD2 (6 bases). This CDR3 spans 15 amino acids. Germline V gene data show CDR1 as SGHTA and CDR2 as FQGNSA.

The chain's CDR3 is CASSLVRGRRYNEQFF. Here the CDR3 DNA reads TGTGCCAGCAGCTTAGTCCGTGGACGGAGATACAATGAGCAGTTCTTC. This chain joins TRBV7-8 and TRBJ2-1; D call uncertain. Between the trimmed V and J ends, which lost 1 base and 4 bases, there was a span of 14 bases. This CDR3 contains 16 residues. CDR1 is SGHVS and CDR2 is FQNEAQ in the germline V gene.

In this sample, this clonotype turned up many times. This chain uses TRBV5-1 with TRBJ1-6; 7 bases map to TRBD1. V was clipped by 4 bases and J by 0 bases; unmatched bases: 1. Germline V gene sequence: CDR1 SGHRS, CDR2 YFSETQ. This CDR3 contains 15 residues. The CDR3 sequence is CASSRDSSYNSPLHF. The CDR3, as DNA: TGCGCCAGCAGCCGGGACAGCTCCTATAATTCACCCCTCCACTTT.

The chain is built from TRBV29-1 and TRBJ1-2; 8 bases fit TRBD1. J lost 8 bases, V lost 1 base, and 3 bases had no gene match. The V gene's germline CDR1 is SQVTM and CDR2 ANQGSEA. The CDR3 contains 12 residues. CDR3 DNA: TGCAGCGTTGAAGGAGACAGGGGCGGCTACACCTTC. Its protein is CSVEGDRGGYTF.

The rearrangement links TRBV14 to TRBJ2-1; D may be TRBD2 (6 bases). The V end lost 4 bases, the J end lost 10 bases, and 14 bases lay between the germline ends. Looked up from germline, CDR1 is SGHDN and CDR2 is FVKESK. The CDR3 has 13 amino acids. DNA for the CDR3: TGTGCCAGCAGCCGGGTGGCCCTAGCGGAGCAGTTCTTC. Translating it yields CASSRVALAEQFF.

The genes are TRBV6-6 and TRBJ2-1; D is possibly TRBD1 (5 bases). This CDR3 region has 15 residues. From germline, CDR1 is MNHNY and CDR2 SVGAGI (reference sequence). V lost 5 bases and J 6 bases, leaving 17 bases between the germline ends. For the CDR3, the DNA is TGTGCCAGCAGTCCGCCCGCAGGGAAAAGCAATGAGCAGTTCTTC. Residues: CASSPPAGKSNEQFF.

The chain combines TRBV3-1 with TRBJ1-6; perhaps TRBD1 as D (5 bases). The V gene lost 4 bases and the J gene lost 7 bases, with 14 bases spanning the gap. The germline V gene has CDR1 LGHDT and CDR2 YNNKEL (reference sequence). The CDR3 has 15 amino acids. CDR3 nucleotide sequence: TGTGCCAGCAGCCCCATGGGGGGAAAGAATTCACCCCTCCACTTT. This sequence encodes CASSPMGGKNSPLHF.

This clonotype occurred a few times. The chain joins TRBV21-1 to TRBJ2-3; the D call in the table, TRBD1, was not verified against the DNA. TRBV21-1 is termed a pseudogene. The CDR3 sequence is 16 residues long. CDR3 in DNA: TGTGCCAGCAGCCGGTGGGCGGGGACTAGCACAGATACGCAGTATTTT. It codes for CASSRWAGTSTDTQYF.

In its sample, this clonotype was seen many times. CDR3 sequence reads: CASSVSSGSTDTQYF. The CDR3 bases are TGTGCCAGCAGTGTCAGTAGCGGAAGCACAGATACGCAGTATTTT. This chain links TRBV2 with TRBJ2-3, with D perhaps TRBD2 (6 bases). V was trimmed by 4 bases and J by 0 bases, leaving 11 bases between them. The CDR3 runs 15 residues. Germline values: CDR1 SNHLY, CDR2 FYNNEI.

This clonotype has only one observation. A much larger clone lies a single base off, so this may be a read error. V usage is TRBV20-1 and J usage is TRBJ2-3, with TRBD2 identical over 8 bases. Per germline, CDR1 DFQATT and CDR2 SNEGSKA (reference sequence). The CDR3 is 14 amino acids. CDR3 residues: CSARVAGLTDTRYF. The CDR3 coding sequence is TGCAGTGCTAGGGTAGCGGGGCTCACAGATACGCGGTATTTT.

This clonotype was counted between two and nine times. V usage is TRBV6-5 and J usage is TRBJ1-4; a possible D gene is TRBD1 (5 bases). The germline CDR1 and CDR2 sequences are MNHEY and SVGAGI. The germline V and J ends were trimmed by 6 bases and 8 bases, with 13 bases remaining between them. The length of the CDR3 is 13 residues. The CDR3: CASRTGDSEKLFF. CDR3 nucleotide sequence: TGTGCCAGCAGGACCGGAGACAGCGAAAAACTGTTTTTT.